Each of the 27 T cell receptor beta chains below was sequenced from the same sample in a study of CD8 T cells in Susac syndrome. With random hexamers, reverse transcription was performed on roughly 0.45 to 1 ug of RNA. Via MiXCR, TCRdb re-called the immunoSEQ multiplex PCR reads, giving one row per CDR3 protein. The sample yields around 81,000 distinct CDR3 sequences, 94% seen once. The sequenced material came from CD8+ T cells from PBMCs. Source of these receptors: a human donor with Susac syndrome.

This clonotype was seen a single time. The chain links TRBV11-2 to TRBJ2-1; no firm D call. The CDR3 loop spans 13 amino acids. V was pared by 0 bases and J by 7 bases, with 7 bases between. Germline values: CDR1 SGHAT, CDR2 FQNNGV. CDR3 sequence: CASSLDLENEQFF. Written as DNA, the CDR3 is TGTGCCAGCAGCTTAGATCTTGAGAATGAGCAGTTCTTC.

This chain connects TRBV4-2 to TRBJ2-1; no definite D call. Germline CDR1 and CDR2: LGHNA and YNFKEQ. The V end lost 2 bases, the J end lost 0 bases, and 14 bases lay between the germline ends. The CDR3 is 17 residues long. The DNA for the CDR3 is TGTGCCAGCAGCCAACTTCAGACGGGTAGCTCCTACAATGAGCAGTTCTTC. It specifies CASSQLQTGSSYNEQFF.

The chain employs TRBV29-1 and TRBJ1-1; a weak D match, TRBD1 (5 bases). In germline, CDR1 is SQVTM, CDR2 ANQGSEA. CDR3 length: 13 amino acids. V was cut by 1 base and J by 4 bases, with 10 bases left in between. CDR3 DNA: TGCAGCGTTGAAGGCAGGGCCCCCACTGAAGCTTTCTTT. Translation: CSVEGRAPTEAFF.

V is TRBV30 and J is TRBJ1-1; D remains ambiguous. Germline CDR1 GTSNPN, CDR2 SVGIG (reference sequence). The CDR3 covers 12 residues. V shed 0 bases and J shed 7 bases, with 9 bases lying between them. The CDR3, as DNA: TGTGCCTGGAGTGTAGGATCAGTTGAAGCTTTCTTT. Translating it yields CAWSVGSVEAFF.

The chain has TRBV27 and TRBJ2-7; 9 nucleotides agree with TRBD2. With V trimmed by 8 bases and J by 5 bases, 10 bases remained unmatched. CDR1 is MNHEY, CDR2 SMNVEV, per germline (reference sequence). The CDR3 has 14 residues. CDR3 region: CASGPLAGSHEQYF. Written as DNA, the CDR3 is TGTGCCAGCGGGCCCCTAGCGGGGTCACACGAGCAGTACTTC.

The rearrangement links TRBV12-3 or TRBV12-4 to TRBJ2-5, with D perhaps matching TRBD1 (6 bases). V lost 3 bases, J lost 0 bases, and 14 bases lay in between. The CDR3 covers 16 residues. The CDR3 DNA follows: TGTGCCAGCAGTTTGGAGACAGGACCGTACCAAGAGACCCAGTACTTC. Protein product: CASSLETGPYQETQYF.

The chain couples TRBV7-9 to TRBJ2-1; D is unresolved. V was clipped by 2 bases and J by 2 bases, with 7 bases between them. Germline V CDR1 and CDR2: SEHNR, FQNEAQ (reference sequence). CDR3 length equals 14 residues. The CDR3 DNA reads TGTGCCAGCAGCTTAAGTTCCGCCTACAATGAGCAGTTCTTC. It specifies CASSLSSAYNEQFF.

This rearrangement joins TRBV6-1 to TRBJ1-2, with D unresolved. CDR1 and CDR2 from the germline V gene are MNHNS and SASEGT. The CDR3 length is 15 residues. V shed 7 bases and J shed 0 bases, with 15 bases lying between them. CDR3 protein: CASTRGGYANYGYTF. In DNA form, the CDR3 reads TGTGCCAGCACCCGTGGTGGGTATGCTAACTATGGCTACACCTTC.

This clonotype was recorded once. The chain employs TRBV11-3 and TRBJ2-3; D possibly matches TRBD1 or TRBD2 (5 bases each). Deletions cut 5 bases from V and 6 bases from J, with 15 bases between. The CDR3 length is 14 residues. CDR1 SGHNT and CDR2 YENEEA come from the germline V gene. The CDR3 region is CASSLRDGQDTQYF. CDR3 sequence (DNA): TGTGCCAGCAGCCTCCGGGACGGCCAGGATACGCAGTATTTT.

The chain joins TRBV7-8 to TRBJ2-2, with 11 bases fitting TRBD2. Germline trimming cut 6 bases from V and 6 bases from J; bases unmatched to any gene: 6. The germline CDR1 and CDR2 sequences are SGHVS and FQNEAQ. The CDR3 contains 15 residues. This chain's CDR3 is CASRLLAGASGELFF. CDR3 nucleotide sequence: TGTGCCAGCAGACTACTAGCGGGAGCCTCCGGGGAGCTGTTTTTT.

The rearrangement joins TRBV28 to TRBJ2-3; D could derive from TRBD1 or TRBD2 (5 bases each). Germline V gene data show CDR1 as MDHEN and CDR2 as SYDVKM. The CDR3 is 16 residues long. Trimming shortened V by 6 bases and J by 0 bases, and 16 bases separated the two germline ends. This CDR3 is CASRPGTRYSTDTQYF. In nucleotides, the CDR3 is TGTGCCAGCAGGCCGGGGACGAGATATAGCACAGATACGCAGTATTTT. Complete variable domain (other parts from reference TRBV28 and TRBJ2-3): DVKVTQSSRYLVKRTGEKVFLECVQDMDHENMFWYRQDPGLGLRLIYFSYDVKMKEKGDIPEGYSVSREKKERFSLILESASTNQTSMYLCASRPGTRYSTDTQYFGPGTRLTVL.

The rearrangement joins TRBV12-3 or TRBV12-4 to TRBJ2-7, with no clear D. The length of the CDR3 is 14 residues. V lost 3 bases, J lost 4 bases, and 13 bases lay in between. The CDR3 sequence: CASSLDLSVYEQYF. CDR3 bases: TGTGCCAGCAGTTTGGACCTCTCCGTATACGAGCAGTACTTC.

The V call is TRBV29-1, the J call TRBJ2-7; possibly TRBD2 for D (5 bases). This CDR3 is built from 13 residues. V lost 1 base, J lost 0 bases, and 7 bases lay in between. Germline V gene lookup returns CDR1 SQVTM and CDR2 ANQGSEA. CDR3 sequence reads: CSVEAGSSYEQYF. The CDR3 DNA sequence: TGCAGCGTTGAAGCGGGGAGCTCCTACGAGCAGTACTTC.

V usage is TRBV7-9 and J usage is TRBJ2-3, with TRBD2 matching 7 bases. The junction had 13 bases not matched to a gene; V was cut back by 11 bases and J by 5 bases. The CDR3 is made up of 14 amino acids. The germline V gene has CDR1 SEHNR and CDR2 FQNEAQ (reference sequence). The CDR3 protein is CAGGTSGNLDTQYF. The DNA of the CDR3 is TGTGCCGGGGGAACAAGCGGGAACTTAGATACGCAGTATTTT.

The V gene is TRBV11-2, the J gene TRBJ2-7; TRBD1 aligns across 8 bases. The length of the CDR3 is 16 residues. V was clipped by 0 bases and J by 2 bases; unmatched bases: 6. Germline V CDR1 and CDR2: SGHAT, FQNNGV. CDR3 protein: CASSLDARGPPYEQYF. The CDR3 region has the DNA TGTGCCAGCAGCTTAGACGCCAGGGGGCCACCCTACGAGCAGTACTTC.

The chain is built from TRBV6-1 and TRBJ2-7; D is undetermined. This CDR3 contains 13 residues. CDR1 and CDR2 (germline): MNHNS, SASEGT. V was trimmed by 4 bases and J by 2 bases, leaving 9 bases between them. CDR3 bases: TGTGCCAGCAGTGGTAGGACGCCCTACGAGCAGTACTTC. Translated: CASSGRTPYEQYF.

DNA for the CDR3: TGTGCCATCAGTGATCCGGACAGCGATTTCCAAGAGACCCAGTACTTC. Translating it yields CAISDPDSDFQETQYF. J is TRBJ2-5 and V is TRBV10-3; the D gene is possibly TRBD1 (6 bases). V was cut by 3 bases and J by 1 base, with 15 bases left in between. Germline CDR1 is ENHRY and CDR2 is SYGVKD. This CDR3 is built from 16 residues.

V and J are TRBV7-9 and TRBJ2-7; a weak D match, TRBD1 (6 bases). From germline, CDR1 is SEHNR and CDR2 FQNEAQ (reference sequence). This CDR3 region has 14 residues. Trimming stripped 5 bases from V and 1 base from J, with 12 bases between. The CDR3 region is CASSTRDKSYEQYF. The CDR3 region has the DNA TGTGCCAGCAGCACACGGGACAAGTCCTACGAGCAGTACTTC. The full variable domain, completed using reference TRBV7-9 and TRBJ2-7, is DTGVSQNPRHKITKRGQNVTFRCDPISEHNRLYWYRQTLGQGPEFLTYFQNEAQLEKSRLLSDRFSAERPKGSFSTLEIQRTEQGDSAMYLCASSTRDKSYEQYFGPGTRLTVT.

The chain has TRBV4-3 and TRBJ2-7, with a weak D call TRBD2 (5 bases). The CDR3 length is 15 residues. V lost 1 base, J lost 4 bases, and 14 bases lay in between. CDR1 LGHNA and CDR2 YSLEER come from the germline V gene. This CDR3 is CASSQGASEGYEQYF. CDR3 DNA sequence: TGCGCCAGCAGCCAAGGGGCAAGCGAGGGATACGAGCAGTACTTC.

This chain uses TRBV9 with TRBJ2-4; D ambiguous. This CDR3 has 14 residues. Trimming removed 5 bases from V and 3 bases from J, with 12 bases in between. CDR1 SGDLS and CDR2 YYNGEE come from the germline V gene. CDR3 in DNA: TGTGCCAGCAGTGAAGGATTTGGCAAAAACATTCAGTACTTC. Its protein is CASSEGFGKNIQYF.

The chain recombines TRBV29-1 with TRBJ2-5, with D perhaps assigned TRBD1 or TRBD2 (6 bases each). Trimming removed 7 bases at V and 7 bases at J, with 31 bases between. The germline CDR1 and CDR2 sequences are SQVTM and ANQGSEA. The CDR3 spans 17 residues. The CDR3 sequence is CSGELVGGIEEGGTQYF. The DNA for the CDR3 is TGCAGCGGGGAACTAGTAGGGGGTATTGAAGAGGGGGGGACCCAGTACTTC.

The CDR3 protein is CASKGGYLSGANVLTF. The CDR3 nucleotides are TGTGCCAGCAAGGGGGGTTACCTCTCTGGGGCCAACGTCCTGACTTTC. The chain recombines TRBV2 with TRBJ2-6; D may match TRBD1 or TRBD2 (6 bases each). This CDR3 spans 16 amino acids. Germline CDR1 reads SNHLY; CDR2 reads FYNNEI. V lost 7 bases to trimming and J lost 0 bases, with 13 bases between them.

The CDR3, as DNA: TGTGCCAGCAGTTACGGGGACAGCACAGATACGCAGTATTTT. Translating gives CASSYGDSTDTQYF. J is TRBJ2-3 and V is TRBV6-2 or TRBV6-3, with D possibly being TRBD1 or TRBD2 (5 bases each). V lost 2 bases, J lost 0 bases, and 6 bases lay in between. CDR3 length: 14 residues. In germline, CDR1 is MNHEY, CDR2 SVGEGT.

This chain uses TRBV5-1 with TRBJ2-2; TRBD1 might be the D (5 bases). The CDR3 sequence is 17 residues long. Germline CDR1 reads SGHRS; CDR2 reads YFSETQ. Trimming removed 7 bases from V and 2 bases from J, with 21 bases in between. CDR3 nucleotide sequence: TGCGCCAGCCTAGACAGACTTAATAATCCTAACACCGGGGAGCTGTTTTTT. Protein sequence: CASLDRLNNPNTGELFF.

This chain uses TRBV7-8 with TRBJ2-3, with TRBD2 matching 10 bases. In germline, CDR1 is SGHVS, CDR2 FQNEAQ. The V segment lost 5 bases and the J segment 3 bases; nucleotides outside the gene matches: 11. The CDR3 length is 17 residues. CDR3 sequence: CASSISGGAGLTDTQYF. Here the CDR3 DNA reads TGTGCCAGCAGCATAAGCGGGGGGGCCGGGTTAACAGATACGCAGTATTTT.

The V and J genes are TRBV27 and TRBJ1-5; no reliable D call. V dropped 0 bases and J dropped 2 bases, with 5 bases sitting between them. CDR3 length: 14 residues. The germline V gene encodes CDR1 MNHEY and CDR2 SMNVEV (reference sequence). The CDR3 spells CASSLSRGNQPQHF. The CDR3 region has the DNA TGTGCCAGCAGTTTATCGCGGGGCAATCAGCCCCAGCATTTT.

The chain uses TRBV29-1 and TRBJ1-2; TRBD1 matches 7 bases. This CDR3 contains 12 residues. Trimming took 6 bases from V and 4 from J; bases not matched to a gene: 5. Germline V gene lookup returns CDR1 SQVTM and CDR2 ANQGSEA. This chain's CDR3 is CSVEGQSYGYTF. The CDR3 DNA reads as TGCAGCGTCGAGGGACAGAGCTATGGCTACACCTTC.